This T cell receptor (beta chain) was sequenced for a study of regulatory T cells in long-lasting Graves disease. As to time point: persistent/refractory GD, antithyroid drugs over 5 years with positive TRAb. PBMC-extracted RNA yielded the TCR library. In this cohort, patients came from an endocrinology department located in Xi'an, China. Germline V gene sequence: CDR1 SEHNR, CDR2 FQNEAQ (reference sequence). The CDR3 has 15 amino acids. The V and J ends lost 5 bases and 1 base respectively, with 15 bases between them. iRepertoire HTBI primers and Arm-PCR of CDR3 regions built TCR beta libraries. TCRdb redid the calling of the multiplex PCR reads with MiXCR, one entry per CDR3 protein. The sample lists 350,000 to 500,000 distinct CDR3 sequences, around 20% seen once, with roughly an eighth in the top ten.

The specimen comprised peripheral blood mononuclear cells (PBMCs), sampled when the disease was refractory, from a patient treated with antithyroid drugs. The genes are TRBV7-9 and TRBJ2-7; maybe TRBD2 (5 bases). The clonotype was recovered from a female donor with Graves disease. In DNA form, the CDR3 reads TGTGCCAGCAGCCCTTTCGGGATGAGGTCCTACGAGCAGTACTTC. It codes for CASSPFGMRSYEQYF.